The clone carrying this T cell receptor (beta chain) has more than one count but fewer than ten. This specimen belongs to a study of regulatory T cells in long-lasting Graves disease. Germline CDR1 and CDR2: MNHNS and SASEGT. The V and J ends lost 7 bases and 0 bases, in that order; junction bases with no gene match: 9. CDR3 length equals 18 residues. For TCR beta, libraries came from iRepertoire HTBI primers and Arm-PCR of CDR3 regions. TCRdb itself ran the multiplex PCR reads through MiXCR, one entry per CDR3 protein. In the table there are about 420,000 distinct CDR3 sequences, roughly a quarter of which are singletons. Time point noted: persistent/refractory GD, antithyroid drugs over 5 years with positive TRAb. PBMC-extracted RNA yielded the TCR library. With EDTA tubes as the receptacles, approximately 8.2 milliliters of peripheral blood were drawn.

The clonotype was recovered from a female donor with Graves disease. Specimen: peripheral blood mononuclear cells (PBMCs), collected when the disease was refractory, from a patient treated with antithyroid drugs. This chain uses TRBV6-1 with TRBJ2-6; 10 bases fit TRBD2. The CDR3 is CASTRQRGGGSGANVLTF. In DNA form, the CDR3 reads TGTGCCAGCACCCGACAGCGGGGGGGGGGCTCTGGGGCCAACGTCCTGACTTTC.